The following is a TCR beta chain sequence with its context. Its antigen is currently unknown. Germline assignment: CDR1 GTSNPN and CDR2 SVGIG (reference sequence). Trimming left V 0 bases short and J 10 bases short, with 9 bases between. The length of the CDR3 is 12 residues. The data are from a study of response to subunit inactivated influenza vaccine. Study-level findings and limits: Authors proposed each seasonal influenza vaccination draws in few new T cells.

TCRdb analysed the RT-PCR reads with MiXCR anew, one entry per CDR3 protein. In the table there are 700,000 to 800,000 distinct CDR3 sequences, 15% to 20% of which are singletons. The chain carries TRBV30 and TRBJ1-4; unclear D gene. This sequence originates from a man aged 50 or older who received an inactivated influenza vaccine. The starting material was PBMCs from blood, obtained about 5 days after vaccination. CDR3 nucleotides: TGTGCCTGGAGTGTACAAACACGAAAACTGTTTTTT. Encoded protein: CAWSVQTRKLFF.